The next 27 T cell receptor beta chains were all read from a single sample in a study of Tregs in tolerant kidney transplant recipients. The nonmyeloablative bone marrow transplants came from related graft donors, with transient mixed chimerism. Sequencing was performed with immunoSEQ multiplex PCR; in TCRdb, only in-frame clones are kept and a portion is missing. The sample lists approximately 60,000 clones; 70% to 90% were seen once. The sequencing here drew on CD4+ T cells from blood (PBMCs), taken 6 months after the transplant. These receptor sequences come from a human patient who received a combined kidney and bone marrow transplant. Some T cells may be transferred from the graft donor.

Only a few counts were recorded for this clone. The rearrangement joins TRBV19 to TRBJ2-4, with TRBD2 as a possible D gene (5 bases). CDR3 length equals 13 residues. Trimming pared 8 bases from V and 3 bases from J, leaving 11 bases between. Germline lookup yields CDR1 LNHDA and CDR2 SQIVND (reference sequence). The CDR3 loop is CASGNRDKNIQYF. The CDR3, as DNA: TGTGCCAGTGGAAACCGGGACAAAAACATTCAGTACTTC.

The rearrangement joins TRBV30 to TRBJ2-7; 7 nucleotides line up with TRBD1. The V segment lost 4 bases and the J segment 1 base; nucleotides outside the gene matches: 4. Germline CDR1 GTSNPN, CDR2 SVGIG (reference sequence). The CDR3 sequence is 13 residues long. In DNA, the CDR3 is TGTGCCTGGATACGGGACAGATCCTACGAGCAGTACTTC. It translates to CAWIRDRSYEQYF.

In this sample, this clone turned up once. V usage is TRBV30 and J usage is TRBJ2-3, with a weak D call TRBD2 (5 bases). The V gene lost 1 base and the J gene lost 4 bases, with 12 bases spanning the gap. CDR3 length: 14 amino acids. The germline V gene has CDR1 GTSNPN and CDR2 SVGIG (reference sequence). The CDR3 DNA reads TGTGCCTGGAGTGGAGCTAGCCTTGCAGATACGCAGTATTTT. Protein product: CAWSGASLADTQYF.

The chain combines TRBV7-9 with TRBJ1-1; no definite D call. CDR1 is SEHNR and CDR2 is FQNEAQ in the germline V gene (reference sequence). The V and J ends lost 2 bases and 2 bases respectively, with 6 bases between them. The CDR3 runs to 13 residues. Written as DNA, the CDR3 is TGTGCCAGCAGCTTATCGGGAAACACTGAAGCTTTCTTT. Translated, it gives CASSLSGNTEAFF.

V usage is TRBV28 and J usage is TRBJ2-7; 12 bases match TRBD1. Germline V gene sequence: CDR1 MDHEN, CDR2 SYDVKM. The CDR3 has 14 amino acids. Unmatched junction bases numbered 7, after V lost 6 bases and J lost 7 bases. CDR3 sequence: CASRSRDRGREQYF. The CDR3 DNA follows: TGTGCCAGCAGAAGCCGGGACAGGGGGCGAGAGCAGTACTTC.

V and J are TRBV11-2 and TRBJ1-1; D not certain. CDR1 SGHAT and CDR2 FQNNGV come from the germline V gene. The CDR3 covers 14 residues. The V gene lost 5 bases and the J gene lost 4 bases, with 14 bases spanning the gap. The CDR3 is CASSPRVFGTEAFF. Here the CDR3 DNA reads TGTGCCAGCAGCCCAAGAGTTTTCGGCACTGAAGCTTTCTTT.

V usage is TRBV7-9 and J usage is TRBJ2-1, with TRBD2 identical over 11 bases. Trimming took 1 base from V and 7 from J; bases not matched to a gene: 6. There are 16 residues in the CDR3. CDR1 is SEHNR, CDR2 FQNEAQ, per germline (reference sequence). CDR3 DNA sequence: TGTGCCAGCAGCTTAGAGGTACTAGCGGGAGATAATGAGCAGTTCTTC. This translates into CASSLEVLAGDNEQFF.

This rearrangement joins TRBV7-9 to TRBJ2-7, with 10 bases that match TRBD1. Losses at the gene ends were 4 bases for V and 4 bases for J; bases not matched to a gene: 16. CDR1 and CDR2 from the germline V gene are SEHNR and FQNEAQ (reference sequence). The length of the CDR3 is 18 residues. The DNA of the CDR3 is TGTGCCAGCAGCTCTCCTACCCGACAGGGGGCCTACAAGTACGAGCAGTACTTC. As protein: CASSSPTRQGAYKYEQYF.

The gene calls are TRBV10-3 and TRBJ1-2, with D perhaps TRBD1 (6 bases). The CDR3 contains 13 residues. Germline loops: CDR1 ENHRY, CDR2 SYGVKD. V dropped 6 bases and J dropped 5 bases, with 13 bases sitting between them. CDR3 residues: CAIRFGTSYGYTF. The CDR3 DNA sequence: TGTGCCATCAGGTTCGGGACAAGTTATGGCTACACCTTC.

V usage is TRBV6-6 and J usage is TRBJ1-5; maybe TRBD1 (5 bases). Per germline, CDR1 MNHNY and CDR2 SVGAGI (reference sequence). V lost 2 bases and J 4 bases, leaving 9 bases between the germline ends. The CDR3 is 14 amino acids. This CDR3 is CASSYGPGNQPQHF. The CDR3 DNA reads as TGTGCCAGCAGTTACGGTCCAGGGAATCAGCCCCAGCATTTT.

The J gene is TRBJ2-7, the V gene TRBV30; D remains ambiguous. Germline assignment: CDR1 GTSNPN and CDR2 SVGIG (reference sequence). CDR3 size: 12 residues. CDR3 amino acids: CAWGSPSYEQYF. CDR3 nucleotide sequence: TGTGCTTGGGGTAGTCCGTCCTACGAGCAGTACTTC.

The chain carries TRBV5-1 and TRBJ2-2, with 10 bases aligning to TRBD2. CDR3 length: 16 residues. CDR1 is SGHRS and CDR2 is YFSETQ in the germline V gene. V lost 0 bases and J lost 5; bases outside the gene matches: 4. This CDR3 is CASSLVLAGKTGELFF. The CDR3 DNA sequence: TGCGCCAGCAGCTTGGTACTAGCGGGGAAGACCGGGGAGCTGTTTTTT.

The V gene is TRBV5-6, the J gene TRBJ2-7; D remains unclear. CDR3 length: 14 amino acids. Germline CDR1 and CDR2: SGHDT and YYEEEE. V dropped 4 bases and J dropped 0 bases, with 11 bases sitting between them. The CDR3 DNA reads TGTGCCAGCAGCATTACTCTGCCCTCCTACGAGCAGTACTTC. This encodes CASSITLPSYEQYF.

The chain employs TRBV5-1 and TRBJ2-7, with TRBD2 identical over 7 bases. The V and J ends lost 4 bases and 1 base, in that order; junction bases with no gene match: 11. There are 16 residues in the CDR3. Germline V gene data show CDR1 as SGHRS and CDR2 as YFSETQ. The chain's CDR3 is CASSDPSSGPSYEQYF. The CDR3 DNA reads as TGCGCCAGCAGCGACCCTTCTAGCGGACCTTCCTACGAGCAGTACTTC.

The rearrangement uses TRBV10-3 and TRBJ2-7; no clear D. Germline V gene sequence: CDR1 ENHRY, CDR2 SYGVKD. The CDR3 length is 15 residues. The V end lost 5 bases, the J end lost 2 bases, and 16 bases lay between the germline ends. The CDR3 DNA reads TGTGCCATCAGTCCTGGTCGGCGGTTAACCTACGAGCAGTACTTC. The encoded protein is CAISPGRRLTYEQYF.

The chain recombines TRBV27 with TRBJ2-1; D might be TRBD1 (5 bases). The germline CDR1 and CDR2 sequences are MNHEY and SMNVEV (reference sequence). V lost 2 bases, J lost 9 bases, and 14 bases lay in between. There are 14 residues in the CDR3. CDR3 coding DNA: TGTGCCAGCAGTTTACGGGTAGGGGTGAGTGAGCAGTTCTTC. Its protein is CASSLRVGVSEQFF.

This clone is a singleton in its sample. The chain is built from TRBV7-2 and TRBJ2-7; 9 bases align to TRBD2. Germline CDR1 and CDR2: SGHTA and FQGNSA. The CDR3 has 17 residues. V lost 1 base to trimming and J lost 2 bases; unmatched junction nucleotides: 9. The CDR3 sequence is CASSLVVGLAGPYEQYF. The CDR3 DNA is TGTGCCAGCAGCTTAGTGGTGGGACTAGCAGGTCCCTACGAGCAGTACTTC.

This clone was observed a few times. The chain joins TRBV19 to TRBJ1-4; 9 bases agree with TRBD1. Germline V lookup: CDR1 LNHDA, CDR2 SQIVND (reference sequence). CDR3 length equals 15 residues. Germline trimming cut 3 bases from V and 8 bases from J; bases unmatched to any gene: 7. The CDR3 protein is CASSIGDRVGEKLFF. The CDR3 coding sequence is TGTGCCAGTAGTATCGGGGACAGGGTAGGCGAAAAACTGTTTTTT.

J is TRBJ1-2 and V is TRBV6-1; a weak D match, TRBD1 (5 bases). V lost 8 bases and J 4 bases, leaving 14 bases between the germline ends. This CDR3 region has 13 residues. CDR1 is MNHNS and CDR2 is SASEGT in the germline V gene. The CDR3 protein is CASGGGGSYGYTF. The CDR3, as DNA: TGTGCCAGCGGTGGCGGGGGTTCCTATGGCTACACCTTC.

The chain employs TRBV18 and TRBJ1-2; unclear D gene. The germline V gene has CDR1 KGHSH and CDR2 LQKENI. The CDR3 has 14 residues. The V and J ends lost 1 base and 8 bases respectively, with 14 bases between them. The CDR3 here is CASSPQAAPGGYTF. The DNA of the CDR3 is TGTGCCAGCTCACCACAGGCTGCGCCGGGAGGCTACACCTTC.

This clone came up a few times. At one end the junction does not follow the germline gene, possibly because of a read error. This chain joins TRBV7-2 and TRBJ2-7; D might be TRBD1 (5 bases). Germline V gives CDR1 SGHTA, CDR2 FQGNSA. The CDR3 has 16 amino acids. CDR3 sequence (DNA): TGTGCCAGCAGCTTAGCTGGGGCCCCCCCCTCCTCCGAGCAGTACTTC. Amino acid sequence: CASSLAGAPPSSEQYF.

The chain has TRBV5-6 and TRBJ2-7; tentatively, D is TRBD2 (5 bases). The CDR3 runs to 12 residues. V dropped 4 bases and J dropped 7 bases, with 12 bases sitting between them. Germline assignment: CDR1 SGHDT and CDR2 YYEEEE. The CDR3 is CASSRPSGEQYF. The CDR3 nucleotides read TGTGCCAGCAGCCGGCCCTCGGGAGAGCAGTACTTC.

The chain combines TRBV25-1 with TRBJ2-3, with D uncertain. V dropped 2 bases and J dropped 0 bases, with 9 bases sitting between them. Germline-derived CDR1 and CDR2 are MGHDK and SYGVNS. The CDR3 length is 15 residues. CDR3 in amino acids: CASSEAETSTDTQYF. The CDR3 region has the DNA TGTGCCAGCAGTGAAGCGGAGACCAGCACAGATACGCAGTATTTT.

The chain combines TRBV6-6 with TRBJ2-5; 9 bases line up with TRBD2. Losses at the gene ends were 3 bases for V and 4 bases for J; bases not matched to a gene: 6. This CDR3 region has 15 residues. The germline CDR1 and CDR2 sequences are MNHNY and SVGAGI (reference sequence). The CDR3 protein is CASSYDSGSAETQYF. CDR3 nucleotides: TGTGCCAGCAGTTATGATAGCGGGAGCGCAGAGACCCAGTACTTC.

This rearrangement joins TRBV28 to TRBJ1-5, with TRBD1 matching over 7 bases. The CDR3 length is 15 residues. Germline V gives CDR1 MDHEN, CDR2 SYDVKM. With V trimmed by 6 bases and J by 2 bases, 7 bases remained unmatched. CDR3 sequence (DNA): TGTGCCAGCAGCGTACCAACAGGGGGCAATCAGCCCCAGCATTTT. This encodes CASSVPTGGNQPQHF. The whole variable domain, remainder taken from reference TRBV28 and TRBJ1-5, is DVKVTQSSRYLVKRTGEKVFLECVQDMDHENMFWYRQDPGLGLRLIYFSYDVKMKEKGDIPEGYSVSREKKERFSLILESASTNQTSMYLCASSVPTGGNQPQHFGDGTRLSIL.

The rearrangement links TRBV7-9 to TRBJ2-1, with 9 nucleotides matching TRBD2. With 6 bases clipped from V and 8 bases from J, the junction kept 20 bases outside the gene matches. CDR3 size: 18 residues. CDR1 SEHNR and CDR2 FQNEAQ come from the germline V gene (reference sequence). The CDR3 coding sequence is TGTGCCAGCAGGTTCAACTTGGCGCGCGGGAGGGCGTCGTATGAGCAGTTCTTC. This codes for CASRFNLARGRASYEQFF.

In its sample, this clone was seen once. The gene calls are TRBV2 and TRBJ2-1, with TRBD2 as a possible D gene (6 bases). The germline V gene has CDR1 SNHLY and CDR2 FYNNEI. This CDR3 is 14 amino acids long. V was cut by 3 bases and J by 6 bases, with 12 bases left in between. CDR3 sequence reads: CASSDVGGSNEQFF. CDR3 coding DNA: TGTGCCAGCAGTGATGTGGGGGGTAGCAATGAGCAGTTCTTC.